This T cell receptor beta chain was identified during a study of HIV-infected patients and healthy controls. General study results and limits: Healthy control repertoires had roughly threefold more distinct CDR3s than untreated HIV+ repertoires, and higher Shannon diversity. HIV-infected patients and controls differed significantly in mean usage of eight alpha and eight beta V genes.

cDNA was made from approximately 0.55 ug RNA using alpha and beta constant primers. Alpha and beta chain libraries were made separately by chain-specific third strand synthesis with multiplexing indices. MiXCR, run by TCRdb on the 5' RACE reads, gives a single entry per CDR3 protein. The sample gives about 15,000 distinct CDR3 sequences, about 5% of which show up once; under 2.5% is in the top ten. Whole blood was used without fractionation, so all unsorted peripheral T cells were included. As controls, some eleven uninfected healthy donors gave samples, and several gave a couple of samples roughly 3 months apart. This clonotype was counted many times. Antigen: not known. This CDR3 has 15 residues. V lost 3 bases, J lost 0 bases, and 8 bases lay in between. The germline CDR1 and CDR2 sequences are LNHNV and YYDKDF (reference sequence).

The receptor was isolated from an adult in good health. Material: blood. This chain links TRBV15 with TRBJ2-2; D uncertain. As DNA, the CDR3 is TGTGCCACCAGCAGGGAGCTTACGAACACCGGGGAGCTGTTTTTT. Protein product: CATSRELTNTGELFF. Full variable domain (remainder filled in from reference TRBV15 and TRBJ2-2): DAMVIQNPRYQVTQFGKPVTLSCSQTLNHNVMYWYQQKSSQAPKLLFHYYDKDFNNEADTPDNFQSRRPNTSFCFLDIRSPGLGDTAMYLCATSRELTNTGELFFGEGSRLTVL.